This TCR beta chain was observed in a study of glioma-infiltrating T cells after dendritic cell vaccination. Across the whole study: Patients received autologous tumor lysate-pulsed dendritic cell vaccination between the early 2000s and the early 2010s.

Noted time point: after dendritic cell vaccination, including at tumor progression/relapse. No glioblastoma patient carried an isocitrate dehydrogenase mutation. Germline V gene data show CDR1 as SGHNT and CDR2 as YYREEE (reference sequence). The CDR3 is 16 residues long. The junction had 14 bases not matched to a gene; V was cut back by 4 bases and J by 10 bases. TCRB CDR3 was amplified from 2 ug genomic DNA or less. Sequencing used immunoSEQ multiplex PCR; TCRdb keeps in-frame clones, though not all of them. The top ten hold about 5.7% of the sample, which has 99,000 or so clones, over 80% seen once.

The sequence was collected from a human donor with glioblastoma. This material consisted of blood, taken after dendritic cell vaccination. The chain has TRBV5-4 and TRBJ1-1, with 12 nucleotides matching TRBD1. CDR3: CASSTGQGASYALAFF. The CDR3 DNA follows: TGTGCCAGCAGCACGGGACAGGGGGCTTCTTATGCGTTAGCTTTCTTT.